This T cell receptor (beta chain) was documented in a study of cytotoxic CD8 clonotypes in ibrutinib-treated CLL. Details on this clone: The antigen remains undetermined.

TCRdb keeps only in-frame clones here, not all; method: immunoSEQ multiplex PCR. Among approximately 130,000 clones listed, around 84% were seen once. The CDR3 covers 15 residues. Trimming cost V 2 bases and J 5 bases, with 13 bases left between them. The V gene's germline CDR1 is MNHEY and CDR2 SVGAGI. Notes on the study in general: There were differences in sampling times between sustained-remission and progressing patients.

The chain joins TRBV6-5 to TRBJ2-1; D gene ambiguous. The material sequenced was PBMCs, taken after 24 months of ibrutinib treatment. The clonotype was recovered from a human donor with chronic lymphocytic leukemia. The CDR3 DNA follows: TGTGCCAGCAGTTACAGGCCGACGCAAAACAATGAGCAGTTCTTC. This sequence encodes CASSYRPTQNNEQFF.